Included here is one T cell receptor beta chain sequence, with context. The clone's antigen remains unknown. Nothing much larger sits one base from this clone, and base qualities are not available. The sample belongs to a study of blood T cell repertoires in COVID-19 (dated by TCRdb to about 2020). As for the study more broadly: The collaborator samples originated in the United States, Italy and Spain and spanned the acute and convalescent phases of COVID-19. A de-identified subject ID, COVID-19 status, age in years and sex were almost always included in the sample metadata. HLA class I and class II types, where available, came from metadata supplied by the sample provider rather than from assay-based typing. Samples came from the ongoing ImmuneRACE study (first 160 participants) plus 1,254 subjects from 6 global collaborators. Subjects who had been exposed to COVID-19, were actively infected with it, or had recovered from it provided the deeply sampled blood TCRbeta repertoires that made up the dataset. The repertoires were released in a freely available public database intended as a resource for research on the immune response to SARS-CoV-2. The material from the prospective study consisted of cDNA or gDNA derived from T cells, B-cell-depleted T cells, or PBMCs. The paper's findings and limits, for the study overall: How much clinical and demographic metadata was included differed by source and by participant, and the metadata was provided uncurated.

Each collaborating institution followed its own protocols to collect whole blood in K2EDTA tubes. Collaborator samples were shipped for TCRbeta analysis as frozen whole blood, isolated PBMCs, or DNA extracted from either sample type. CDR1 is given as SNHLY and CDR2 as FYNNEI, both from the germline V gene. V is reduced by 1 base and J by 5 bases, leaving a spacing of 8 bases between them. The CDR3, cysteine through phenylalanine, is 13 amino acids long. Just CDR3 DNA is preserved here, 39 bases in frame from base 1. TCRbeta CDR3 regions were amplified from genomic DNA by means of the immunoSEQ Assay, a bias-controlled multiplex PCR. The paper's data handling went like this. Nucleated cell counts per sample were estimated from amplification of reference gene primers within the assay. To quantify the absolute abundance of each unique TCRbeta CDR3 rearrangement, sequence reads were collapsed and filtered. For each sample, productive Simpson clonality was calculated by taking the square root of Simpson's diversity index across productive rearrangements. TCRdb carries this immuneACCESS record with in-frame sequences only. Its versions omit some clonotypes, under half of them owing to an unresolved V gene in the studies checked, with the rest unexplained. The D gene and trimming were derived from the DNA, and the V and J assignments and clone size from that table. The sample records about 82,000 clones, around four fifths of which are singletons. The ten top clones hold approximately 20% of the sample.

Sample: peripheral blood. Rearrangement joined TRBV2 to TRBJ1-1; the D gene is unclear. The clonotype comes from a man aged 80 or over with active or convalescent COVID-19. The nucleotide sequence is TGTGCCAGCAGTGAAGGCCAGGTGACTGAAGCTTTCTTT. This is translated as CASSEGQVTEAFF.